This entry concerns a single TCR beta chain. Within the sample, other DNA sequences also encode this same CDR3. The sample originates from a study of cytomegalovirus exposure and HLA in healthy donors. Germline CDR1 SGDLS, CDR2 YYNGEE. V was cut by 0 bases and J by 7 bases, with 5 bases left in between. CDR3 size: 12 residues. A multiplex PCR was run with 60 Vbeta primers and 13 Jbeta primers. Produced via immunoSEQ multiplex PCR; TCRdb's table is partial and in-frame only. The sample holds more than 140,000 clones, about 64% seen once. The chain links TRBV9 to TRBJ2-1, with D unresolved. The receptor comes from a woman aged 30 to 39 in good health and CMV-seropositive. The sequencing input was PBMCs. CDR3 loop: CASSVAGNEQFF. The CDR3, as DNA: TGTGCCAGCAGCGTAGCGGGTAATGAGCAGTTCTTC.